These 6 T cell receptor beta chains were sequenced from one sample in a study of blood T cell repertoires in COVID-19. Produced via immunoSEQ multiplex PCR; TCRdb's table is partial and in-frame only. The sample carries tens of thousands of clones, 89% recorded once. Sequenced input: peripheral blood. These receptors originate from an elderly man with acute or convalescent COVID-19.

The chain recombines TRBV3-1 (or the pseudogene TRBV3-2) with TRBJ1-1; D is uncertain. Germline loops: CDR1 LGHDT, CDR2 YNNKEL (reference sequence). The CDR3 is made up of 14 amino acids. Trimming shortened V by 2 bases and J by 3 bases, and 10 bases separated the two germline ends. CDR3: CASSQPGEDTEAFF. The CDR3 DNA reads as TGTGCCAGCAGCCAACCTGGGGAGGACACTGAAGCTTTCTTT.

The chain joins TRBV9 to TRBJ2-2; TRBD1 matches 7 bases. V trimming: 5 bases; J trimming: 5 bases; junction bases outside the gene matches: 6. This CDR3 spans 14 amino acids. Germline V gives CDR1 SGDLS, CDR2 YYNGEE. CDR3 protein: CASSRQGSTGELFF. The CDR3 DNA follows: TGTGCCAGCAGTCGACAGGGATCTACCGGGGAGCTGTTTTTT.

The chain has TRBV10-3 and TRBJ2-1; 9 positions agree with TRBD1. Germline CDR1 reads ENHRY; CDR2 reads SYGVKD. Unmatched junction bases numbered 6, after V lost 2 bases and J lost 4 bases. The CDR3 has 16 residues. CDR3 protein: CAISEPGTGNYNEQFF. The CDR3 DNA follows: TGTGCCATCAGTGAGCCCGGGACAGGGAATTACAATGAGCAGTTCTTC.

This chain links TRBV5-1 with TRBJ2-7, with TRBD2 matching over 13 bases. The CDR3 consists of 15 residues. V shed 4 bases and J 4 bases; nucleotides not matched to a gene: 5. Germline V gene sequence: CDR1 SGHRS, CDR2 YFSETQ. CDR3 sequence: CASSVTSGGLYEQYF. In nucleotides, the CDR3 is TGCGCCAGCAGCGTGACTAGCGGGGGGTTATACGAGCAGTACTTC.

The rearrangement joins TRBV19 to TRBJ1-1; D might be TRBD1 (5 bases). Germline-derived CDR1 and CDR2 are LNHDA and SQIVND (reference sequence). V lost 3 bases and J 3 bases, leaving 11 bases between the germline ends. The CDR3 extends over 14 amino acids. Written as DNA, the CDR3 is TGTGCCAGTAGTATTGCCTGGGGCTACACTGAAGCTTTCTTT. Amino acid sequence: CASSIAWGYTEAFF. The complete variable domain, with remaining parts taken from reference TRBV19 and TRBJ1-1, reads DGGITQSPKYLFRKEGQNVTLSCEQNLNHDAMYWYRQDPGQGLRLIYYSQIVNDFQKGDIAEGYSVSREKKESFPLTVTSAQKNPTAFYLCASSIAWGYTEAFFGQGTRLTVV.

Only a few counts were recorded for this clone. CDR3 bases: TGTGCCAGCAGTTACGGGAGTAGGACCTACGAGCAGTACTTC. Its protein is CASSYGSRTYEQYF. This chain links TRBV6-5 with TRBJ2-7, with D perhaps TRBD2 (5 bases). Trimming cost V 2 bases and J 2 bases, with 10 bases left between them. The CDR3 covers 14 residues. Germline assignment: CDR1 MNHEY and CDR2 SVGAGI.